Listed here is a single T cell receptor (beta chain). This entry comes from a study of technical replicates of blood from several donors. TCRdb's copy holds only in-frame clones and misses some; the assay was immunoSEQ multiplex PCR. The data show approximately 100,000 clones, roughly 95% seen once. Germline V gene data show CDR1 as MDHEN and CDR2 as SYDVKM. Trimming took 6 bases from V and 0 from J; bases not matched to a gene: 10. This CDR3 has 18 residues. This clonotype was sampled from a human donor in good health. The genes are TRBV28 and TRBJ1-3; 11 positions match TRBD1. The sample comprised T cells isolated from PBMCs. CDR3 DNA: TGTGCCAGCAGACCCGGGACAGGGGGGTTCTACTCTGGAAACACCATATATTTT. Translation gives CASRPGTGGFYSGNTIYF.